Reported below is one TCR beta chain. Its antigen is unidentified. The CDR3 is 15 residues long. Germline values: CDR1 SGHRS, CDR2 YFSETQ. V shed 7 bases and J shed 4 bases, with 20 bases lying between them. This entry is derived from a study of cytomegalovirus exposure and HLA in healthy donors. The PCR made use of 60 Vbeta and 13 Jbeta primers. Only in-frame clones appear in the TCRdb table, and some are missing; sequencing was by immunoSEQ multiplex PCR. The data contain under 200,000 clones, around 82% of them singletons. Findings of the study overall: The authors enumerated roughly 160 TCR beta chains as linked to cytomegalovirus. As a later analysis showed, several of the most significant clusters appeared to be linked to common viral pathogens.

The origin of this receptor is a man aged 35 to 55 in good health and CMV-seronegative. The chain carries TRBV5-1 and TRBJ1-1; possible D gene TRBD1, 5 bases. Sequencing input: PBMCs. CDR3 bases: TGCGCCAGCTGTTTATTAGGGGTGGGGGGCACTGAAGCTTTCTTT. Its protein product is CASCLLGVGGTEAFF.